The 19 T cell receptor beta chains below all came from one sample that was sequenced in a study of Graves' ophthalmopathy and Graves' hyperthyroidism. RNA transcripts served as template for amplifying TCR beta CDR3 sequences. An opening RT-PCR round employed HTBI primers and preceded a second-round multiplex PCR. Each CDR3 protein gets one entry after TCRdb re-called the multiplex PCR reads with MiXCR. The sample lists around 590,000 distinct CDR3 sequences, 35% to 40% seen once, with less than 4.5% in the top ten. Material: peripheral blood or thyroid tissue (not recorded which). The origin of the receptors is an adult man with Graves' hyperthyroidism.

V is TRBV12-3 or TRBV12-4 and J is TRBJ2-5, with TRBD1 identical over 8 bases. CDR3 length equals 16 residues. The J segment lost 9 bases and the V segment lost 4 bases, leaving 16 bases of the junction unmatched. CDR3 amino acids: CASSSGQGGSNQPQYF. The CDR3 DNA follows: TGTGCCAGCAGTTCCGGACAGGGAGGTTCGAATCAGCCCCAGTACTTC.

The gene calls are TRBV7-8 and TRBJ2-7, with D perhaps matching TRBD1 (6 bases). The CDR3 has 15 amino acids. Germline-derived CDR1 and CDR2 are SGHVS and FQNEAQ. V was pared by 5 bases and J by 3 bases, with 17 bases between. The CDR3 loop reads CASSRRWGRIYEQYF. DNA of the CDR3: TGTGCCAGCAGCAGGCGGTGGGGGCGCATCTACGAGCAGTACTTC.

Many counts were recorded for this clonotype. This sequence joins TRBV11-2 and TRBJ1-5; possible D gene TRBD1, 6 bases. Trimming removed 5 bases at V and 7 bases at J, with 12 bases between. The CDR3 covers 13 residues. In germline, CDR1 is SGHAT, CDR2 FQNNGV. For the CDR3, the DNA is TGTGCCAGCAGCCGGACAGAAGGACAGCCCCAGCATTTT. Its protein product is CASSRTEGQPQHF.

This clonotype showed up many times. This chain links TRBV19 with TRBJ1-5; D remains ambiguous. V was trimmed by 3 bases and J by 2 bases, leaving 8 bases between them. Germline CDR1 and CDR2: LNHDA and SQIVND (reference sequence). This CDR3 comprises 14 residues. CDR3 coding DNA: TGTGCCAGTAGTATCGGCGGTCGCAATCAGCCCCAGCATTTT. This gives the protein CASSIGGRNQPQHF.

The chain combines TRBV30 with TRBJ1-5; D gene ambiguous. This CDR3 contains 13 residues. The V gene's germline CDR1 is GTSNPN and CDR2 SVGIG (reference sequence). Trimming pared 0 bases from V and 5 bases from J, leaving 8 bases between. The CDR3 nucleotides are TGTGCCTGGAGTGTACAGCATGATCAGCCCCAGCATTTT. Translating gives CAWSVQHDQPQHF.

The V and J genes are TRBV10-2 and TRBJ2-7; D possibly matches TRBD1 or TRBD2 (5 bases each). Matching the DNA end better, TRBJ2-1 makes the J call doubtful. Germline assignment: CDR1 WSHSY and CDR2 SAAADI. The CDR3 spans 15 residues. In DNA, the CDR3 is TGCGCCAGCAGTGACGGAAAAGGGGAGTACAATGAGCAGTTCTTC. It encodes CASSDGKGEYNEQFF.

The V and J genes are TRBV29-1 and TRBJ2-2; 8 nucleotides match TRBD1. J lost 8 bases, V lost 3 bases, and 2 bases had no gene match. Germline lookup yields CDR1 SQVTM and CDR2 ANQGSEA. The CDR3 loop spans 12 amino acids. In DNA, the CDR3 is TGCAGCGTTGACAGGGGGCTAGGGGAGCTGTTTTTT. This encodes CSVDRGLGELFF.

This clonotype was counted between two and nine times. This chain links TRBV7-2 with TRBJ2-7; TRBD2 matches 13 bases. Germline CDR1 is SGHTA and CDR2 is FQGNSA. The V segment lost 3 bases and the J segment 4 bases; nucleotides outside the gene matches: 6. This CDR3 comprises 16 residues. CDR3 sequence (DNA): TGTGCCAGCAGCTTCACTAGCGGGGGGGCCCAGTACGAGCAGTACTTC. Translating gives CASSFTSGGAQYEQYF.

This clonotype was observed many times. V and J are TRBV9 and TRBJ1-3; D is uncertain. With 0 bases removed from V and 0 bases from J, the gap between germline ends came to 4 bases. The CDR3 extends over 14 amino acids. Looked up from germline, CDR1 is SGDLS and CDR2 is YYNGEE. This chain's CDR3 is CASSVAISGNTIYF. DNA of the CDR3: TGTGCCAGCAGCGTAGCCATCTCTGGAAACACCATATATTTT.

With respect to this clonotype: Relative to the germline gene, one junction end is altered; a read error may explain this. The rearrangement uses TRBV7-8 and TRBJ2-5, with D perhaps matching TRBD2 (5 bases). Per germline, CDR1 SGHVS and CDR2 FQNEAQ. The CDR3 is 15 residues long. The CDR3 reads CTSSPSHLRSGTQYF. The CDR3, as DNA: TGTACCAGCAGTCCTAGCCATTTACGATCGGGGACCCAGTACTTC. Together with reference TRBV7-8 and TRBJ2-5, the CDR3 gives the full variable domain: GAGVSQSPRYKVAKRGQDVALRCDPISGHVSLFWYQQALGQGPEFLTYFQNEAQLDKSGLPSDRFFAERPEGSVSTLKIQRTQQEDSAVYLCTSSPSHLRSGTQYFGPGTRLLVL.

For the CDR3, the DNA is TGTGCCAGCAGGAGGGGAACTTCGCCAAACACTGAAGCTTTCTTT. Encoded protein: CASRRGTSPNTEAFF. The chain has TRBV7-6 and TRBJ1-1; possible D gene TRBD1, 5 bases. Germline V gene data show CDR1 as SGHVS and CDR2 as FNYEAQ. This CDR3 is built from 15 residues. V gave up 6 bases and J gave up 2 bases, with 16 bases separating them.

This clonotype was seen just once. CDR3 region: CASSLATGGPQPQHF. CDR3 DNA: TGTGCCAGCAGTTTAGCCACAGGGGGCCCTCAGCCCCAGCATTTT. The chain combines TRBV2 with TRBJ1-5; 9 bases are a match to TRBD1. CDR3 size: 15 residues. Looked up from germline, CDR1 is SNHLY and CDR2 is FYNNEI. V was pared by 5 bases and J by 6 bases, with 8 bases of the junction left unmatched.

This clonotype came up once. CDR3 coding DNA: TGCAGCGGTACGGACAGGGGGCAAGAGACCCAGTACTTC. Its translation is CSGTDRGQETQYF. The chain links TRBV29-1 to TRBJ2-7, with TRBD1 matching 10 bases. With the DNA end fitting TRBJ2-5 better, the J assignment may be wrong. CDR3 size: 13 residues. CDR1 is SQVTM and CDR2 is ANQGSEA in the germline V gene.

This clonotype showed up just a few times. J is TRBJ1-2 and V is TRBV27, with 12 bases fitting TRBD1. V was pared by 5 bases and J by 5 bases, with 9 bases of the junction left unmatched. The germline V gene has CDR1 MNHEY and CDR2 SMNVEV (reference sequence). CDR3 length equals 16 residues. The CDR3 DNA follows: TGTGCCAGCAGTGGGACAGGGGGCGTGGTTGGATATGGCTACACCTTC. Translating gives CASSGTGGVVGYGYTF.

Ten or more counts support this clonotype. As DNA, the CDR3 is TGTGCTAGTGGTTCATACAGGGGGCACGAGCAGTACTTC. Translation gives CASGSYRGHEQYF. The rearrangement uses TRBV12-5 and TRBJ2-7; 9 bases map to TRBD1. Trimming at V came to 4 bases and at J to 5 bases, leaving 3 bases not matched to a gene. The CDR3 is 13 residues long. Germline V gene data show CDR1 as LGHNT and CDR2 as FRNRAP. The entire variable domain, with the rest obtained from reference TRBV12-5 and TRBJ2-7, is as follows: DARVTQTPRHKVTEMGQEVTMRCQPILGHNTVFWYRQTMMQGLELLAYFRNRAPLDDSGMPKDRFSAEMPDATLATLKIQPSEPRDSAVYFCASGSYRGHEQYFGPGTRLTVT.

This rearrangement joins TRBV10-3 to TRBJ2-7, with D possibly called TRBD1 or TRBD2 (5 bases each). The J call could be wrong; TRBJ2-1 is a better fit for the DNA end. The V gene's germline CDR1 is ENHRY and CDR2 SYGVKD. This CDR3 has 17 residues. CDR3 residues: CAISESPGLGERNEQFF. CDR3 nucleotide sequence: TGTGCCATCAGTGAGTCACCGGGGCTAGGGGAGCGCAATGAGCAGTTCTTC.

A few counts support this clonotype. The CDR3 bases are TGTGCCAGCAGTTTTCTGGGACCCCCCAATCAGCCCCAGCATTTT. Protein product: CASSFLGPPNQPQHF. V gene TRBV2 combines with J gene TRBJ1-5; a possible D gene is TRBD1 (5 bases). The CDR3 runs to 15 residues. Trimming shortened V by 5 bases and J by 3 bases, and 14 bases separated the two germline ends. Germline-derived CDR1 and CDR2 are SNHLY and FYNNEI.

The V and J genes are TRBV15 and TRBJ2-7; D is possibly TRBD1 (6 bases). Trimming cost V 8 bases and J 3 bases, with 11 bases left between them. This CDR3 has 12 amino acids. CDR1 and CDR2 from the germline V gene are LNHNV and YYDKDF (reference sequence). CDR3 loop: CATGDRLYEQYF. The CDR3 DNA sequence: TGTGCCACCGGAGACAGGCTCTACGAGCAGTACTTC.

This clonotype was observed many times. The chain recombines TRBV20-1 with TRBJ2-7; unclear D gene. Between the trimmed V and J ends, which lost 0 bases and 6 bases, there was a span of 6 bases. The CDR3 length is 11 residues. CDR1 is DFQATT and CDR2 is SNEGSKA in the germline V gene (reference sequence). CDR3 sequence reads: CSAREISEQYF. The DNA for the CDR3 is TGCAGTGCTAGAGAAATTTCCGAGCAGTACTTC.